A selection of T cell receptor beta chains follows, all from one sample in a study of PD-1 blockade in mismatch repair-deficient tumors. Repertoires were generated with immunoSEQ multiplex PCR, while TCRdb's copy carries only in-frame clones and drops some. The sample records tens of thousands of clones, 75% to 85% being singletons. Here the sequenced sample was peripheral blood, taken 4 weeks after starting pembrolizumab. Receptor source: an adult with mismatch repair-deficient cancer. CDR3s include the opening cysteine and the closing phenylalanine or tryptophan. The order of the fields is J gene, V gene, D gene, CDR3 DNA, CDR3 protein. The D gene is left open where the match is weak.

TRBJ2-7 | TRBV7-9 | NA | TGTGCCAGCAGCTTTTTGGTTATTGACGGACTAGGGGGATACGAGCAGTACTTC | CASSFLVIDGLGGYEQYF
TRBJ2-1 | TRBV29-1 | TRBD2 | TGCAGCGTTTCCGGGAGGAGCTCCTACAATGAGCAGTTCTTC | CSVSGRSSYNEQFF
TRBJ2-3 | TRBV29-1 | NA | TGCAGCGTTGAAGATCAGGGGTCAGATACGCAGTATTTT | CSVEDQGSDTQYF
TRBJ2-3 | TRBV6-1 | NA | TGTGCCAGCAGTGCTCTTGCGGTAACTAGCACAGATACGCAGTATTTT | CASSALAVTSTDTQYF
TRBJ1-2 | TRBV6-5 | TRBD1 | TGTGCCAGCAGTCCCCGGACAGGGTTCTATGGCTACACCTTC | CASSPRTGFYGYTF
TRBJ2-7 | TRBV29-1 | TRBD1 | TGCAGCGTTATCGGGCGGACAGGGGGCTACGAGCAGTACTTC | CSVIGRTGGYEQYF
TRBJ2-2 | TRBV11-2 | NA | TGTGCCAGCAGCCACTGGGAGTTGGACGGGGAGCTGTTTTTT | CASSHWELDGELFF
TRBJ2-1 | TRBV7-2 | NA | TGTGCCAGCAGCTCCCAAGTCGTGGGCAATGAGCAGTTCTTC | CASSSQVVGNEQFF
TRBJ2-7 | TRBV30 | NA | TGTGCCTGGAGGAAGGGGGGTTACGAGCAGTACTTC | CAWRKGGYEQYF
TRBJ2-3 | TRBV7-9 | NA | TGTGCCAGCGAAAGGGCGGGACCGGATACGCAGTATTTT | CASERAGPDTQYF